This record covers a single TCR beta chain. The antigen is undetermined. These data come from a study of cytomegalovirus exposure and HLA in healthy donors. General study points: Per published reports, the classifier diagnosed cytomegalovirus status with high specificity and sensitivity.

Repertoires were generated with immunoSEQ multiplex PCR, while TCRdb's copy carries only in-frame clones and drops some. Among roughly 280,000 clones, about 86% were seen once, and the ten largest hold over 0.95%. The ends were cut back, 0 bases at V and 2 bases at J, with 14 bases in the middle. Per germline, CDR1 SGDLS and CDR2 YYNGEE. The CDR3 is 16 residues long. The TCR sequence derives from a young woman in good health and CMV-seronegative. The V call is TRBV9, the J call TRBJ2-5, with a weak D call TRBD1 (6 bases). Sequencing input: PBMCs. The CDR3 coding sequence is TGTGCCAGCAGCGTAGGGATCTCAGGACAGCAAGAGACCCAGTACTTC. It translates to CASSVGISGQQETQYF.